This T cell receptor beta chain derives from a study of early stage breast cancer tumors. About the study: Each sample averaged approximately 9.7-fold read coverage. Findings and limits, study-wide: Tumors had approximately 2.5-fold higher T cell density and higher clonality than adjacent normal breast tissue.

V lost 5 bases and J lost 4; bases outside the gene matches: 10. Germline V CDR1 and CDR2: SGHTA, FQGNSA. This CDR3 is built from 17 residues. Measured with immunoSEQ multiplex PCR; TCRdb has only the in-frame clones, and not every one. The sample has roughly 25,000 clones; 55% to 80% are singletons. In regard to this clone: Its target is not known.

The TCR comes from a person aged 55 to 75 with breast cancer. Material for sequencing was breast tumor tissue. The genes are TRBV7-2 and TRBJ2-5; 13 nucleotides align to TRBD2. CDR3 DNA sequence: TGTGCCAGCAGCCACGGACTAGCGGGAGTGAGGGGAGAGACCCAGTACTTC. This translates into CASSHGLAGVRGETQYF.